A single sample gave rise to the 19 T cell receptor beta chains below, sequenced in a study of T-cell reconstitution after alpha-beta-depleted transplantation in children (dated by TCRdb to the mid-2010s). The treatment or condition label of this sample denotes: allogeneic hematopoietic cell transplantation with graft depleted of TCRalphabeta T cells and CD19 B cells. Library method: PCR. Sequencing instrument: Illumina HiSeq 2500. Molecular barcoding was employed in the preparation of TCR libraries, with unique molecular identifiers being used to normalize TCRbeta repertoire quantification. The raw public data were reprocessed by TCRdb itself: fastp quality trimming at Q25, MiXCR clonotype calling, in-frame beta chains only. Entries that share a CDR3 protein sequence are merged under the most common genes and DNA. This sample holds some 600,000 distinct CDR3 sequences; 10% to 15% were observed only once. Together, the top ten hold 2.2% of the sample.

The sequences come from PBMCs, mostly from graft donor cells, collected 360 days after TCRalphabeta/CD19-depleted stem cell transplant. The origin of the receptors is a male patient younger than 18 who had a stem cell transplant for acute myeloid leukemia, so the T cells may come from the graft donor.

This clonotype showed up just a few times. The genes are TRBV20-1 and TRBJ2-5, with D perhaps being TRBD1 or TRBD2 (7 bases each). V was trimmed by 6 bases and J by 1 base, leaving 18 bases between them. Germline assignment: CDR1 DFQATT and CDR2 SNEGSKA (reference sequence). The CDR3 has 15 amino acids. CDR3 nucleotide sequence: TGCAGTGCGGCGCTCAGGGGGGGATTCCAAGAGACCCAGTACTTC. Encoded protein: CSAALRGGFQETQYF.

The CDR3 region has the DNA TGCAGTGCACCGATTGGGGAGCGGGAGTGGACCTACAATGAGCAGTTCTTC. Its translation: CSAPIGEREWTYNEQFF. The chain joins TRBV20-1 to TRBJ2-1; 8 positions agree with TRBD2. V shed 6 bases and J 2 bases; nucleotides not matched to a gene: 15. This CDR3 is 17 amino acids long. CDR1 and CDR2 (germline): DFQATT, SNEGSKA (reference sequence).

V and J are TRBV5-6 and TRBJ2-3; TRBD2 aligns across 13 bases. V was clipped by 7 bases and J by 9 bases; unmatched bases: 5. This CDR3 contains 13 residues. Germline V CDR1 and CDR2: SGHDT, YYEEEE. This CDR3 is CASVLLAGGTQYF. CDR3 nucleotide sequence: TGTGCCAGCGTTCTACTAGCGGGAGGGACGCAGTATTTT.

This clonotype was seen a few times. The CDR3 loop reads CASSFVLAATGDTQYF. The CDR3, as DNA: TGCGCCAGCAGTTTTGTTCTAGCGGCAACAGGGGATACGCAGTATTTT. V is TRBV5-1 and J is TRBJ2-3, with D perhaps TRBD2 (7 bases). The CDR3 runs to 16 residues. Trimming pared 5 bases from V and 6 bases from J, leaving 22 bases between. Germline V lookup: CDR1 SGHRS, CDR2 YFSETQ. Full variable domain (rest looked up from reference TRBV5-1 and TRBJ2-3): KAGVTQTPRYLIKTRGQQVTLSCSPISGHRSVSWYQQTPGQGLQFLFEYFSETQRNKGNFPGRFSGRQFSNSRSEMNVSTLELGDSALYLCASSFVLAATGDTQYFGPGTRLTVL.

This clonotype has a handful of counts. The CDR3 spells CASSRSSGPVLSMSRRQFF. The CDR3 DNA sequence: TGTGCCAGCTCACGATCTAGCGGGCCGGTTCTATCAATGAGTCGTCGGCAGTTCTTC. The chain links TRBV18 to TRBJ2-1, with 8 bases that match TRBD2. V shed 4 bases and J 12 bases; nucleotides not matched to a gene: 26. Germline loops: CDR1 KGHSH, CDR2 LQKENI. The CDR3 has 19 residues.

In this sample, this clonotype turned up many times. This chain joins TRBV11-2 and TRBJ2-7; TRBD2 matches 8 bases. V lost 0 bases, J lost 3 bases, and 4 bases stayed unmatched. The CDR3 is 15 amino acids. Germline V gene data show CDR1 as SGHAT and CDR2 as FQNNGV. The CDR3 region has the DNA TGTGCCAGCAGCTTAGACGGACTAGCACTCTACGAGCAGTACTTC. This encodes CASSLDGLALYEQYF.

The chain recombines TRBV28 with TRBJ2-3; weak D call: TRBD2 (5 bases). Trimming removed 0 bases from V and 1 base from J, with 11 bases in between. Germline loops: CDR1 MDHEN, CDR2 SYDVKM. The CDR3 totals 16 residues. For the CDR3, the DNA is TGTGCCAGCAGTTTATGGAGCGGAGACGGCACAGATACGCAGTATTTT. It translates to CASSLWSGDGTDTQYF.

In its sample, this clonotype was seen many times. The V gene is TRBV20-1, the J gene TRBJ2-7; D is unresolved. Germline CDR1 and CDR2: DFQATT and SNEGSKA (reference sequence). This CDR3 region has 13 residues. Trimming stripped 0 bases from V and 2 bases from J, with 8 bases between. CDR3 sequence: CSARDGGPYEQYF. As DNA, the CDR3 is TGCAGTGCTAGAGACGGCGGACCCTACGAGCAGTACTTC.

In this sample, this clonotype turned up many times. The chain carries TRBV29-1 and TRBJ2-7, with TRBD1 identical over 10 bases. Germline assignment: CDR1 SQVTM and CDR2 ANQGSEA. The CDR3 runs to 14 residues. The ends lost 4 bases at V and 6 bases at J; junction bases unmatched: 9. CDR3 sequence: CSVGLGQGYGEQYF. For the CDR3, the DNA is TGCAGCGTTGGTTTGGGACAGGGGTATGGCGAGCAGTACTTC.

This chain's CDR3 is CSAMDRANSPLHF. CDR3 sequence (DNA): TGCAGTGCTATGGACAGGGCTAATTCACCCCTCCACTTT. V usage is TRBV20-1 and J usage is TRBJ1-6, with 8 bases lining up with TRBD1. The CDR3 is 13 residues long. The V and J ends lost 4 bases and 6 bases, in that order; junction bases with no gene match: 2. Germline values: CDR1 DFQATT, CDR2 SNEGSKA (reference sequence).

This clonotype was counted between two and nine times. The V gene is TRBV5-1, the J gene TRBJ1-1; 7 nucleotides match TRBD1. Trimming at V came to 3 bases and at J to 2 bases, leaving 10 bases not matched to a gene. This CDR3 contains 16 residues. Germline assignment: CDR1 SGHRS and CDR2 YFSETQ. The CDR3 DNA is TGCGCCAGCAGCTCGAACCGGGACAGCCCCAACACTGAAGCTTTCTTT. This gives the protein CASSSNRDSPNTEAFF.

The chain is built from TRBV6-2 or TRBV6-3 and TRBJ1-6; D might be TRBD1 (6 bases). Germline V gives CDR1 MNHEY, CDR2 SVGEGT. The CDR3 extends over 14 amino acids. The V and J ends lost 6 bases and 12 bases respectively, with 18 bases between them. The CDR3 sequence is CASSQRDTQQPLHF. CDR3 DNA sequence: TGTGCCAGCAGCCAAAGGGACACCCAGCAACCCCTCCACTTT.

CDR3: CTEGGGVYNSPLHF. CDR3 nucleotides: TGCACCGAGGGGGGTGGAGTCTATAATTCACCCCTCCACTTT. This rearrangement joins TRBV20-1 to TRBJ1-6; D may be TRBD1 (6 bases). The CDR3 length is 14 residues. Germline CDR1 DFQATT, CDR2 SNEGSKA (reference sequence).

This clonotype was found a few times. At one end, the junction sequence differs from germline, possibly due to a read error. The V gene is TRBV28, the J gene TRBJ2-5; possible D gene TRBD2, 6 bases. The germline V gene encodes CDR1 MDHEN and CDR2 SYDVKM. The CDR3 contains 13 residues. CDR3 nucleotide sequence: TGTGCCAGCACTTTATTGGGGGGTGAGACCCAGTACTTC. The encoded protein is CASTLLGGETQYF.

V is TRBV28 and J is TRBJ1-3; TRBD1 matches 7 bases. Trimming cost V 4 bases and J 0 bases; bases outside gene matches: 6. The CDR3 covers 16 residues. Germline CDR1 and CDR2: MDHEN and SYDVKM. The CDR3 reads CASSSVTGPSGNTIYF. CDR3 sequence (DNA): TGTGCCAGCAGTTCAGTGACAGGGCCCTCTGGAAACACCATATATTTT.

This clonotype was observed a few times. The J gene is TRBJ2-1, the V gene TRBV28, with 7 bases matching TRBD2. The CDR3 length is 17 residues. Germline V CDR1 and CDR2: MDHEN, SYDVKM. V lost 6 bases, J lost 0 bases, and 11 bases stayed unmatched. In DNA form, the CDR3 reads TGTGCCAGCAGACTTTTTCCTGGCGGGAGCTCCTACAATGAGCAGTTCTTC. It is translated as CASRLFPGGSSYNEQFF.

This clonotype was seen a few times. A read error may produce the germline difference seen at one junction end. V usage is TRBV3-1 and J usage is TRBJ2-5; TRBD2 might be the D (5 bases). Germline V lookup: CDR1 LGHDT, CDR2 YNNKEL (reference sequence). This CDR3 has 15 amino acids. The CDR3 nucleotides read TGTGCCAGCAGTTTCGGAGGTTATAACCAAGAGCCCCAGTACTTC. As protein: CASSFGGYNQEPQYF.

This rearrangement joins TRBV10-3 to TRBJ2-1; 9 bases map to TRBD2. The CDR3 loop spans 19 amino acids. Germline V gene data show CDR1 as ENHRY and CDR2 as SYGVKD. V shed 3 bases, J shed 4 bases, and the junction held 16 bases outside the gene matches. The CDR3, as DNA: TGTGCCATCAGTGATTCAACTAGCGGGCAGATGCGCTCTTACAATGAGCAGTTCTTC. Amino acids: CAISDSTSGQMRSYNEQFF.

This chain joins TRBV7-8 and TRBJ2-7; 8 positions agree with TRBD1. Germline loops: CDR1 SGHVS, CDR2 FQNEAQ. This CDR3 comprises 14 residues. Losses at the gene ends were 4 bases for V and 6 bases for J; bases not matched to a gene: 8. In nucleotides, the CDR3 is TGTGCCAGCAGCTCCTTACCCACAGGGGGCGAGCAGTACTTC. This translates into CASSSLPTGGEQYF.